The 31 T cell receptor beta chains given below trace back to one sample, sequenced in a study of blood T cells in healthy people across ages. The authors ran a second PCR of about 6 to 11 cycles using a sample-barcoded 5' primer and a J-beta primer mix. Using its own MiXCR run on the 5' RACE reads, TCRdb lists one record per CDR3 protein. This table holds about 800,000 distinct CDR3 sequences, roughly 25% found once. The same data also contributed to another study, on T cells of mothers and their children.

The sample taken for sequencing was blood. The receptors here all came from a boy aged 5 to 17 in good health.

This clonotype came up a few times. This chain links TRBV27 with TRBJ2-5; D is perhaps TRBD2 (6 bases). The germline CDR1 and CDR2 sequences are MNHEY and SMNVEV (reference sequence). Trimming shortened V by 7 bases and J by 5 bases, and 20 bases separated the two germline ends. The CDR3 is 15 amino acids. In DNA form, the CDR3 reads TGTGCCAGCATGCCCATGACGGGAGCGGGCGAGACCCAGTACTTC. This codes for CASMPMTGAGETQYF.

The chain employs TRBV6-1 and TRBJ1-2, with D possibly TRBD1 on 5 matching bases. CDR3 length: 14 residues. Trimming stripped 1 base from V and 4 bases from J, with 10 bases between. Per the germline V gene, CDR1 is MNHNS and CDR2 is SASEGT. In nucleotides, the CDR3 is TGTGCCAGCAGTGAAGTTCGGGGGAGCTATGGCTACACCTTC. The encoded protein is CASSEVRGSYGYTF.

This chain joins TRBV7-2 and TRBJ1-1, with D uncertain. Per the germline V gene, CDR1 is SGHTA and CDR2 is FQGNSA. The CDR3 length is 13 residues. The ends were cut back, 5 bases at V and 5 bases at J, with 12 bases in the middle. The CDR3 spells CASSPTGETEAFF. CDR3 bases: TGTGCCAGCAGCCCAACGGGAGAGACTGAAGCTTTCTTT.

The V call is TRBV7-8, the J call TRBJ2-5; D is possibly TRBD2 (7 bases). The germline gives CDR1 SGHVS, CDR2 FQNEAQ. The CDR3 runs 15 residues. V was cut by 0 bases and J by 5 bases, with 13 bases left in between. CDR3 sequence (DNA): TGTGCCAGCAGCTTAGCGCTTTGGGGGGGCGAGACCCAGTACTTC. Protein product: CASSLALWGGETQYF.

This chain uses TRBV4-2 with TRBJ2-5; 9 nucleotides match TRBD2. The end of the DNA is better explained by TRBJ2-7, so the J call may be wrong. Germline lookup yields CDR1 LGHNA and CDR2 YNFKEQ. The CDR3 sequence is 16 residues long. CDR3 in amino acids: CASSQATSGTSYEQYF. CDR3 sequence (DNA): TGTGCCAGCAGCCAAGCGACTAGCGGAACTTCCTACGAGCAGTACTTC.

This chain joins TRBV7-8 and TRBJ2-7; 10 nucleotides match TRBD2. Germline assignment: CDR1 SGHVS and CDR2 FQNEAQ. The trim removed 8 bases at V and 0 bases at J, leaving 7 bases unmatched. The length of the CDR3 is 15 residues. CDR3 sequence: CASSGLADLSYEQYF. The CDR3 DNA follows: TGTGCCAGCTCCGGACTAGCGGACCTCTCCTACGAGCAGTACTTC. Complete variable domain (other parts from reference TRBV7-8 and TRBJ2-7): GAGVSQSPRYKVAKRGQDVALRCDPISGHVSLFWYQQALGQGPEFLTYFQNEAQLDKSGLPSDRFFAERPEGSVSTLKIQRTQQEDSAVYLCASSGLADLSYEQYFGPGTRLTVT.

This rearrangement joins TRBV28 to TRBJ2-7, with D unresolved. This CDR3 has 14 residues. Germline V gene data show CDR1 as MDHEN and CDR2 as SYDVKM. V lost 3 bases and J lost 5, with 14 bases in between. The CDR3 sequence: CASSFLAPINEQYF. CDR3 DNA sequence: TGTGCCAGCAGTTTTTTGGCCCCGATAAACGAGCAGTACTTC. Full variable domain (missing parts from reference TRBV28 and TRBJ2-7): DVKVTQSSRYLVKRTGEKVFLECVQDMDHENMFWYRQDPGLGLRLIYFSYDVKMKEKGDIPEGYSVSREKKERFSLILESASTNQTSMYLCASSFLAPINEQYFGPGTRLTVT.

The rearrangement uses TRBV6-2 or TRBV6-3 and TRBJ2-7, with D possibly being TRBD2 (5 bases). V dropped 7 bases and J dropped 2 bases, with 15 bases sitting between them. From germline, CDR1 is MNHEY and CDR2 SVGEGT. The CDR3 length is 14 residues. This CDR3 is CASKVQRNTYEQYF. The CDR3 DNA follows: TGTGCCAGCAAAGTCCAGCGGAACACCTACGAGCAGTACTTC.

This clonotype was seen a few times. This rearrangement joins TRBV6-2 or TRBV6-3 to TRBJ1-1; possibly TRBD1 for D (5 bases). The V gene lost 8 bases and the J gene lost 10 bases, with 14 bases spanning the gap. Germline loops: CDR1 MNHEY, CDR2 SVGEGT. The CDR3 covers 11 residues. CDR3 loop: CASLLSGGAFF. The DNA for the CDR3 is TGTGCCAGCCTTCTAAGCGGGGGAGCTTTCTTT.

In this sample, this clonotype turned up a few times. The chain couples TRBV30 to TRBJ1-3; D gene ambiguous. The V end lost 1 base, the J end lost 6 bases, and 16 bases lay between the germline ends. The CDR3 has 15 amino acids. The germline V gene encodes CDR1 GTSNPN and CDR2 SVGIG (reference sequence). CDR3 nucleotide sequence: TGTGCCTGGAGTGCACCGTACTGGGAAAAAAACACCATATATTTT. Amino acid sequence: CAWSAPYWEKNTIYF.

The V and J genes are TRBV12-3 or TRBV12-4 and TRBJ2-5; 8 nucleotides agree with TRBD2. CDR3 length: 13 residues. V gave up 8 bases and J gave up 7 bases; unmatched junction bases: 9. CDR3 in DNA: TGTGCCAGCGGCGATAGCGGGGCAGGGACCCAGTACTTC. Translated, it gives CASGDSGAGTQYF.

In this sample, this clonotype turned up a few times. The J gene is TRBJ1-5, the V gene TRBV12-3 or TRBV12-4; perhaps TRBD1 as D (6 bases). The CDR3 covers 14 residues. Between the trimmed V and J ends, which lost 3 bases and 7 bases, there was a span of 13 bases. Here the CDR3 DNA reads TGTGCCAGCAGTTTTCAGGGGTTGAGACAGCCCCAGCATTTT. Protein sequence: CASSFQGLRQPQHF.

The V and J genes are TRBV20-1 and TRBJ2-3; D ambiguous. The CDR3 is 14 residues long. The germline CDR1 and CDR2 sequences are DFQATT and SNEGSKA (reference sequence). V was pared by 4 bases and J by 1 base, with 12 bases between. For the CDR3, the DNA is TGCAGTGCTACCCCCACGAGAGGCACAGATACGCAGTATTTT. As protein: CSATPTRGTDTQYF.

The chain joins TRBV7-2 to TRBJ2-3, with D possibly being TRBD1 or TRBD2 (6 bases each). The CDR3 is 14 amino acids. Germline CDR1 and CDR2: SGHTA and FQGNSA. V dropped 6 bases and J dropped 1 base, with 11 bases sitting between them. The CDR3 DNA reads TGTGCCAGCAGAACAAGGGGGGGCACAGATACGCAGTATTTT. This codes for CASRTRGGTDTQYF.

This clonotype was detected a few times. The V and J genes are TRBV7-3 and TRBJ2-3, with a possible D match to TRBD2 (6 bases). Trimming took off 4 bases at V and 2 bases at J, with 16 bases between the two ends. CDR1 is SGHTA and CDR2 is FQGTGA in the germline V gene. There are 16 residues in the CDR3. CDR3 sequence: CASSSYPTSSTDTQYF. The DNA for the CDR3 is TGTGCCAGCAGCTCCTACCCGACTAGTTCCACAGATACGCAGTATTTT.

This clonotype was observed a handful of times. The rearrangement joins TRBV11-2 to TRBJ2-3; 8 bases align to TRBD2. V was pared by 3 bases and J by 0 bases, with 17 bases of the junction left unmatched. The CDR3 spans 20 residues. CDR1 SGHAT and CDR2 FQNNGV come from the germline V gene. This chain's CDR3 is CASSFTARGGTASSTDTQYF. The CDR3 DNA is TGTGCCAGCAGCTTTACGGCTCGGGGGGGCACCGCTTCTAGCACAGATACGCAGTATTTT.

This chain links TRBV5-6 with TRBJ2-3; maybe TRBD1 (5 bases). The CDR3 has 17 amino acids. Germline V gene sequence: CDR1 SGHDT, CDR2 YYEEEE. The V gene lost 4 bases and the J gene lost 0 bases, with 18 bases spanning the gap. Here the CDR3 reads CASSNFAQGRSTDTQYF. The DNA for the CDR3 is TGTGCCAGCAGCAATTTCGCGCAGGGCCGAAGCACAGATACGCAGTATTTT.

The J gene is TRBJ1-4, the V gene TRBV4-1, with TRBD1 matching 9 bases. The germline V gene encodes CDR1 MGHRA and CDR2 YSYEKL. Unmatched junction bases numbered 3, after V lost 1 base and J lost 0 bases. This CDR3 contains 17 residues. The CDR3 DNA sequence: TGCGCCAGCAGCCAAGGGACAGGGGTGGCAACTAATGAAAAACTGTTTTTT. Its protein product is CASSQGTGVATNEKLFF.

This clonotype has a count of ten or more. A read error may explain this, as a much larger clone is one base away. This chain joins TRBV7-9 and TRBJ2-5; 13 nucleotides line up with TRBD2. Germline V gene data show CDR1 as SEHNR and CDR2 as FQNEAQ (reference sequence). The CDR3 contains 18 residues. CDR3 region: CASSPIGLAGARQEAQYF. The CDR3 DNA sequence: TGTGCCAGCAGCCCCATCGGACTAGCGGGAGCCCGCCAAGAGGCCCAGTACTTC.

To note about this clonotype: The conserved closing phenylalanine or tryptophan is absent in this CDR3, likely reflecting a read error. This chain connects TRBV3-1 to TRBJ2-4; D unclear. Trimming removed 4 bases at V and 3 bases at J, with 10 bases between. Germline V gene lookup returns CDR1 LGHDT and CDR2 YNNKEL (reference sequence). This CDR3 has 14 residues. CDR3 loop: CASSLSYDKNIQYL. The CDR3 DNA reads as TGTGCCAGCAGCCTCTCCTATGACAAAAACATTCAGTACCTC.

The chain has TRBV6-2 or TRBV6-3 and TRBJ2-1, with a possible D match to TRBD2 (5 bases). The germline V and J ends were trimmed by 8 bases and 9 bases, with 17 bases remaining between them. The length of the CDR3 is 13 residues. The V gene's germline CDR1 is MNHEY and CDR2 SVGEGT. CDR3 nucleotide sequence: TGTGCCAGCCGTCGCAACTCGGCGGGTGAGCAGTTCTTC. Encoded protein: CASRRNSAGEQFF.

V gene TRBV9 combines with J gene TRBJ2-5; TRBD2 agrees at 10 bases. CDR1 SGDLS and CDR2 YYNGEE come from the germline V gene. This CDR3 region has 15 residues. Trimming took 4 bases from V and 2 from J; bases not matched to a gene: 5. CDR3 sequence (DNA): TGTGCCAGCAGCAATAGCGGGGGGCCTCAAGAGACCCAGTACTTC. Its protein is CASSNSGGPQETQYF.

CDR3 residues: CASSQAGTGSNIQYF. DNA of the CDR3: TGTGCCAGCAGCCAAGCTGGGACAGGGTCGAACATTCAGTACTTC. V is TRBV3-1 and J is TRBJ2-4, with 9 bases fitting TRBD1. V was clipped by 1 base and J by 7 bases; unmatched bases: 5. CDR1 and CDR2 from the germline V gene are LGHDT and YNNKEL (reference sequence). This CDR3 spans 15 amino acids. The full variable domain, with the rest looked up from reference TRBV3-1 and TRBJ2-4, is DTAVSQTPKYLVTQMGNDKSIKCEQNLGHDTMYWYKQDSKKFLKIMFSYNNKELIINETVPNRFSPKSPDKAHLNLHINSLELGDSAVYFCASSQAGTGSNIQYFGAGTRLSVL.

This clonotype was observed a handful of times. The chain is built from TRBV7-2 and TRBJ1-3; D call uncertain. The CDR3 totals 13 residues. The V gene's germline CDR1 is SGHTA and CDR2 FQGNSA. Trimming pared 5 bases from V and 4 bases from J, leaving 9 bases between. For the CDR3, the DNA is TGTGCCAGCAGCCCGCGGACGGGAAACACCATATATTTT. It specifies CASSPRTGNTIYF.

V is TRBV12-3 or TRBV12-4 and J is TRBJ2-3; D is unclear. V was shortened by 6 bases and J by 1 base, with 8 bases between the two germline ends. This CDR3 is 13 amino acids long. CDR3 sequence reads: CASRITRTDTQYF. In DNA form, the CDR3 reads TGTGCCAGCAGGATCACCCGCACAGATACGCAGTATTTT.

This clonotype was observed a few times. The V call is TRBV6-2 or TRBV6-3, the J call TRBJ2-5; maybe TRBD2 (7 bases). The CDR3 consists of 16 residues. CDR1 and CDR2 from the germline V gene are MNHEY and SVGEGT. V gave up 5 bases and J gave up 10 bases, with 26 bases separating them. The CDR3 reads CASSPPWERGAQIQYF. CDR3 in DNA: TGTGCCAGCAGTCCCCCCTGGGAACGGGGGGCCCAGATCCAGTACTTC.

This clonotype has more than one count but fewer than ten. The CDR3 protein is CASSFGTSGNLYEQYF. CDR3 nucleotides: TGCGCCAGCAGCTTTGGTACTAGCGGGAATCTCTACGAGCAGTACTTC. The chain employs TRBV5-1 and TRBJ2-7, with 10 bases identical to TRBD2. The CDR3 totals 16 residues. Looked up from germline, CDR1 is SGHRS and CDR2 is YFSETQ. V was clipped by 2 bases and J by 3 bases; unmatched bases: 8.

This clonotype was seen a handful of times. The chain combines TRBV2 with TRBJ2-7; 9 bases align to TRBD2. Germline assignment: CDR1 SNHLY and CDR2 FYNNEI. Unmatched junction bases numbered 10, after V lost 4 bases and J lost 6 bases. This CDR3 region has 15 residues. The CDR3 DNA is TGTGCCAGCAGTGCGTGGACTAGCGAAAAGGGCGAGCAGTACTTC. Encoded protein: CASSAWTSEKGEQYF.

CDR3 sequence (DNA): TGCAGGGGTCAGACTGAAGCTTTCTTT. Amino acid sequence: CRGQTEAFF. The J gene is TRBJ1-1, the V gene TRBV20-1; D unresolved. Germline V CDR1 and CDR2: DFQATT, SNEGSKA (reference sequence). The CDR3 loop spans 9 amino acids.

This rearrangement joins TRBV20-1 to TRBJ1-6; perhaps TRBD1 as D (5 bases). Germline-derived CDR1 and CDR2 are DFQATT and SNEGSKA (reference sequence). CDR3 length: 14 residues. Trimming cost V 6 bases and J 7 bases, with 16 bases left between them. CDR3 sequence reads: CSARFRVRNSPLHF. The DNA for the CDR3 is TGCAGTGCGCGGTTCAGGGTCCGCAATTCACCCCTCCACTTT.

This clonotype was counted only a few times. The chain combines TRBV20-1 with TRBJ1-5; D may be TRBD1 (5 bases). The CDR3 has 14 amino acids. The V and J ends lost 5 bases and 8 bases respectively, with 19 bases between them. The germline V gene encodes CDR1 DFQATT and CDR2 SNEGSKA (reference sequence). The CDR3 nucleotides are TGCAGTGCTCCCGGGACGGGTTCGAAGGAGCCCCAGCATTTT. Translation gives CSAPGTGSKEPQHF.